The clone carrying this T cell receptor beta chain has a count of ten or more. Each CDR3 protein gets one entry after TCRdb re-called the PCR reads with MiXCR. The repertoire consists of 88,000 or so distinct CDR3 sequences, with roughly a fifth occurring once and the leading ten covering 1.1%. The data are from a study of molecular identifiers for immune sequencing clone quantification. The germline V gene encodes CDR1 SGHNT and CDR2 YYREEE (reference sequence). V was trimmed by 5 bases and J by 4 bases, leaving 15 bases between them. The CDR3 contains 14 residues. The source material was naive CD8+ T cells from blood, with Jurkat cell RNA spiked in. This sample's subset: FACS-sorted CD8+CD4-CCR7+CD45RA+ naive T cells. J is TRBJ1-2 and V is TRBV5-4; D remains unclear. The receptor was isolated from a human donor in good health. Some libraries in this study had Jurkat cell RNA spiked in. CDR3 residues: CASRRALFLYGYTF. The CDR3 DNA reads TGTGCCAGCAGACGGGCCCTCTTCCTCTATGGCTACACCTTC.